This T cell receptor (beta chain) stems from a study of technical replicates of blood from a handful of donors. Only in-frame clones appear in the TCRdb table, and some are missing; sequencing was by immunoSEQ multiplex PCR. In the table there are about 83,000 clones, 85% to 95% of which are singletons. This CDR3 comprises 16 residues. With 1 base clipped from V and 4 bases from J, the junction kept 10 bases outside the gene matches. Germline loops: CDR1 MNHNS, CDR2 SASEGT. The sequenced material came from T cells isolated from PBMCs. The sequence was collected from a human donor in good health. The chain joins TRBV6-1 to TRBJ2-7; 7 positions agree with TRBD2. CDR3 sequence: CASSEGGSGRGYEQYF. CDR3 DNA sequence: TGTGCCAGCAGTGAAGGGGGGAGTGGGAGGGGTTACGAGCAGTACTTC.